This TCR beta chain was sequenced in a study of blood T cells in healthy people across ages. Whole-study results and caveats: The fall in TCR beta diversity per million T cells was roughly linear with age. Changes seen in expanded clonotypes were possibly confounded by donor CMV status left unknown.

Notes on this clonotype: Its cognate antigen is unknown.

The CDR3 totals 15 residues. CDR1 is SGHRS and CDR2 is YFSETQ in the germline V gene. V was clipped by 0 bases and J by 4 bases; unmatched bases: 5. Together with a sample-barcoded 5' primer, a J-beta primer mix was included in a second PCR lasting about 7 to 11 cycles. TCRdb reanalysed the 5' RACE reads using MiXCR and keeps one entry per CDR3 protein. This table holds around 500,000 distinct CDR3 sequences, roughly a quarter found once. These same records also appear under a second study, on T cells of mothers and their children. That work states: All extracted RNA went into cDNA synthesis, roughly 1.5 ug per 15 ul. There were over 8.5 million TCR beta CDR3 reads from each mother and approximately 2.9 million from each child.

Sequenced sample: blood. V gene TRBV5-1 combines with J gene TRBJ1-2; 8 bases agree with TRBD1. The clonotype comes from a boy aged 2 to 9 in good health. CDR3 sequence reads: CASSLAGTGTYGYTF. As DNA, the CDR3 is TGCGCCAGCAGCTTGGCCGGGACAGGAACCTATGGCTACACCTTC.